Each of the 11 T cell receptor beta chains below was sequenced from the same sample in a study of memory CD8 T cells in hepatitis C reinfection. The data were produced by immunoSEQ multiplex PCR, yet TCRdb's version contains in-frame clones alone and is incomplete. This table holds around 47,000 clones, roughly 90% found once. Time point noted: peak reinfection, 3 to 8 weeks after reinfection detection. No in vitro expansion preceded TCR sequencing of the sorted cells. The sequencing sample was made of naive CD8+ T cells sorted from blood. Receptor source: a man aged 18-30 years with hepatitis C virus infection.

V is TRBV7-9 and J is TRBJ2-3, with a possible D match to TRBD1 (5 bases). The CDR3 extends over 12 amino acids. CDR1 is SEHNR, CDR2 FQNEAQ, per germline (reference sequence). V was trimmed by 4 bases and J by 3 bases, leaving 5 bases between them. The CDR3 nucleotides are TGTGCCAGCAGCTGGACAACAGATACGCAGTATTTT. Translation: CASSWTTDTQYF.

The V call is TRBV10-2, the J call TRBJ1-5, with D possibly being TRBD1 (5 bases). The germline CDR1 and CDR2 sequences are WSHSY and SAAADI. V dropped 0 bases and J dropped 1 base, with 7 bases sitting between them. The CDR3 extends over 15 amino acids. DNA of the CDR3: TGCGCCAGCAGTGAGTCGGCAGGGAGCAATCAGCCCCAGCATTTT. As protein: CASSESAGSNQPQHF.

This clone was counted a few times. In DNA form, the CDR3 reads TGTGCCAGCAGAGATCCTAGCGGGAGATACAATGAGCAGTTCTTC. This sequence encodes CASRDPSGRYNEQFF. The V gene is TRBV6-5, the J gene TRBJ2-1; 10 nucleotides line up with TRBD2. CDR3 length equals 15 residues. V trimming: 6 bases; J trimming: 4 bases; junction bases outside the gene matches: 6. Germline CDR1 reads MNHEY; CDR2 reads SVGAGI.

The rearrangement uses TRBV7-9 and TRBJ2-1; tentative D call: TRBD2 (6 bases). V lost 1 base and J 0 bases, leaving 13 bases between the germline ends. CDR3 length equals 17 residues. CDR1 and CDR2 (germline): SEHNR, FQNEAQ (reference sequence). The DNA for the CDR3 is TGTGCCAGCAGCTTAGGGGCAGGAGGGGACTCCTACAATGAGCAGTTCTTC. Protein: CASSLGAGGDSYNEQFF.

The chain links TRBV11-2 to TRBJ2-1, with 7 nucleotides matching TRBD1. In germline, CDR1 is SGHAT, CDR2 FQNNGV. Losses at the gene ends were 2 bases for V and 3 bases for J; bases not matched to a gene: 7. This CDR3 spans 16 amino acids. This chain's CDR3 is CASSLLGQTIYNEQFF. CDR3 DNA: TGTGCCAGCAGCTTATTGGGACAGACTATCTACAATGAGCAGTTCTTC. Combining the CDR3 with reference TRBV11-2 and TRBJ2-1 gives the whole variable domain EAGVAQSPRYKIIEKRQSVAFWCNPISGHATLYWYQQILGQGPKLLIQFQNNGVVDDSQLPKDRFSAERLKGVDSTLKIQPAKLEDSAVYLCASSLLGQTIYNEQFFGPGTRLTVL.

This clone has only a few counts. This sequence joins TRBV5-1 and TRBJ1-1; tentatively, D is TRBD1 (5 bases). Germline V gene data show CDR1 as SGHRS and CDR2 as YFSETQ. This CDR3 is built from 15 residues. V dropped 0 bases and J dropped 4 bases, with 13 bases sitting between them. The CDR3: CASSLAAGQATEAFF. For the CDR3, the DNA is TGCGCCAGCAGCTTGGCAGCAGGGCAGGCCACTGAAGCTTTCTTT.

The V call is TRBV5-1, the J call TRBJ2-7, with 8 bases identical to TRBD2. V lost 4 bases, J lost 6 bases, and 12 bases stayed unmatched. The CDR3 consists of 15 residues. Germline values: CDR1 SGHRS, CDR2 YFSETQ. The CDR3 here is CASSPGAGGSVEQYF. DNA for the CDR3: TGCGCCAGCAGCCCCGGCGCGGGAGGATCTGTCGAGCAGTACTTC.

This rearrangement joins TRBV4-2 to TRBJ2-2; D gene unclear. From germline, CDR1 is LGHNA and CDR2 YNFKEQ. V was trimmed by 1 base and J by 6 bases, leaving 12 bases between them. The CDR3 spans 15 residues. The CDR3: CASSQVGVGAGELFF. CDR3 nucleotide sequence: TGTGCCAGCAGCCAAGTTGGAGTAGGTGCCGGGGAGCTGTTTTTT.

The CDR3: CASSRTSGIDNEQFF. The CDR3 DNA follows: TGCGCCAGCAGCCGGACCAGCGGGATAGACAATGAGCAGTTCTTC. The chain couples TRBV4-1 to TRBJ2-1; 7 bases are a match to TRBD2. CDR3 length: 15 amino acids. Germline CDR1 reads MGHRA; CDR2 reads YSYEKL. Trimming removed 4 bases from V and 5 bases from J; junction bases left unmatched: 8.

The V gene is TRBV19, the J gene TRBJ2-2, with D maybe TRBD2 (6 bases). Germline CDR1 is LNHDA and CDR2 is SQIVND (reference sequence). The CDR3 length is 14 residues. Trimming left V 7 bases short and J 5 bases short, with 14 bases between. The CDR3 region has the DNA TGTGCCAGTAACTTCGGGAGTAATACCGGGGAGCTGTTTTTT. Translation: CASNFGSNTGELFF. The full variable domain, rest sourced from reference TRBV19 and TRBJ2-2, is DGGITQSPKYLFRKEGQNVTLSCEQNLNHDAMYWYRQDPGQGLRLIYYSQIVNDFQKGDIAEGYSVSREKKESFPLTVTSAQKNPTAFYLCASNFGSNTGELFFGEGSRLTVL.

The chain carries TRBV2 and TRBJ1-1; 7 bases agree with TRBD1. CDR1 SNHLY and CDR2 FYNNEI come from the germline V gene. J lost 0 bases, V lost 0 bases, and 10 bases had no gene match. CDR3 length: 18 residues. For the CDR3, the DNA is TGTGCCAGCAGTGAAGCGGGAAGGACAGGCTTAATGAACACTGAAGCTTTCTTT. It specifies CASSEAGRTGLMNTEAFF.